This T cell receptor beta chain was sequenced for a study of cytomegalovirus exposure and HLA in healthy donors. Amplification used 60 Vbeta primers and 13 Jbeta primers. Using immunoSEQ multiplex PCR, the repertoire was profiled, and TCRdb retains in-frame clones only, with some absent. The sample has about 190,000 clones; roughly 90% are singletons. For this clone: Its antigen is unidentified.

Study results and limitations: Rarity marked most TCR sequences, yet some public TCRs occurred in many donors. Presence/absence comparisons presumed near-even sequencing depth among donors. Reported results showed that the classifier diagnosed cytomegalovirus status with high specificity and sensitivity.

Sequencing used PBMCs. This receptor was taken from a boy between 2 and 10 years old in good health and CMV-seronegative.

In DNA, the CDR3 is TGTGCCAGCAGGATTCTAGCGGGGGGGCCGGGGGAGCAGTTCTTC. Translating gives CASRILAGGPGEQFF. This chain joins TRBV6-1 and TRBJ2-1; 12 bases are a match to TRBD2. The length of the CDR3 is 15 residues. The V gene end was trimmed by 6 bases and the J gene end by 10 bases; junction bases not matched to a gene: 10. Germline V gives CDR1 MNHNS, CDR2 SASEGT.